The present entry profiles one TCR beta chain with its context. The target antigen is unknown. The CDR3 extends over 15 amino acids. The ends lost 4 bases at V and 2 bases at J; junction bases unmatched: 3. Germline CDR1 reads MDHEN; CDR2 reads SYDVKM. Using immunoSEQ multiplex PCR, the repertoire was profiled, and TCRdb retains in-frame clones only, with some absent. This table has about 14,000 clones, roughly 82% appearing once. These data originate in a study of tumor-infiltrating lymphocytes in localized non-small cell lung cancer. In the study overall: From each patient, both tumor and uninvolved lung, non-adjacent to tumor, were sampled.

Study-wide results and limits: Compared with uninvolved lung, tumors showed higher T cell infiltration by TCRbeta sequencing. Each assay used a separate piece of the same tissue.

The sequence was obtained from a human donor with non-small cell lung cancer. V is TRBV28 and J is TRBJ1-4; 8 bases fit TRBD1. Sequencing was done on a sample of lung tumor tissue. CDR3 sequence (DNA): TGTGCCAGCAGTTCGCAGGGGGCCACTAATGAAAAACTGTTTTTT. This translates into CASSSQGATNEKLFF.